The 27 T cell receptor beta chains in this list originate from one sample, sequenced in a study of blood T cells in healthy people across ages. It was with a sample-barcoded 5' primer and a J-beta primer mix that a second PCR of roughly 7 to 12 cycles was run. TCRdb fed the 5' RACE reads into MiXCR, producing one record per CDR3 protein. The repertoire holds 1.5 million to 2 million distinct CDR3 sequences, with 28% as singletons. The sequencing input was blood. The receptors were sampled from a woman aged 30 to 39 in good health.

This clonotype was counted many times. The rearrangement joins TRBV7-6 to TRBJ2-1; D is unclear. CDR1 SGHVS and CDR2 FNYEAQ come from the germline V gene. V was trimmed by 2 bases and J by 8 bases, leaving 10 bases between them. The length of the CDR3 is 13 residues. The CDR3 reads CASSLSPVHEQFF. CDR3 bases: TGTGCCAGCAGCTTAAGTCCAGTACATGAGCAGTTCTTC. Drawing the rest from reference TRBV7-6 and TRBJ2-1, the complete variable domain is GAGVSQSPRYKVTKRGQDVALRCDPISGHVSLYWYRQALGQGPEFLTYFNYEAQQDKSGLPNDRFSAERPEGSISTLTIQRTEQRDSAMYRCASSLSPVHEQFFGPGTRLTVL.

The chain uses TRBV12-3 or TRBV12-4 and TRBJ2-4; D is uncertain. The tail of the sequence fits TRBJ2-7 better, so the J call may be wrong. The CDR3 sequence is 12 residues long. Written as DNA, the CDR3 is TGTGCCAGCAGTTTGACGACCGACGAGCAGTACTTC. It codes for CASSLTTDEQYF.

This clonotype was seen at least ten times. This rearrangement joins TRBV12-3 or TRBV12-4 to TRBJ2-7; 10 positions agree with TRBD1. The V segment lost 2 bases and the J segment 3 bases; nucleotides outside the gene matches: 7. CDR3 length equals 16 residues. In nucleotides, the CDR3 is TGTGCCAGCAGTTTAAAACCGGGACAGGGGAGCTACGAGCAGTACTTC. It is translated as CASSLKPGQGSYEQYF.

This clonotype appeared a few times. The chain couples TRBV5-4 to TRBJ1-2, with 8 bases aligning to TRBD1. J gave up 3 bases and V 4 bases, and 8 bases lay outside the gene matches. The CDR3 runs 15 residues. CDR1 and CDR2 (germline): SGHNT, YYREEE (reference sequence). CDR3 loop: CASSQAQGQDYGYTF. Written as DNA, the CDR3 is TGTGCCAGCAGCCAAGCTCAGGGACAGGACTATGGCTACACCTTC.

This clonotype was observed a single time. The junction shows a germline mismatch at one end, possibly a read error. This chain links TRBV29-1 with TRBJ2-2; 10 bases line up with TRBD2. This CDR3 comprises 22 residues. The germline V gene encodes CDR1 SQVTM and CDR2 ANQGSEA. The CDR3 protein is CSVDKVLKRKIVAGGWTGELFF. The CDR3 DNA sequence: TGCAGCGTTGACAAAGTGCTCAAGAGGAAAATTGTAGCGGGGGGTTGGACCGGGGAGTTGTTTTTT.

This clonotype occurred many times. One end of the junction fails to match germline, which may point to a read error. V is TRBV5-1 and J is TRBJ2-1; 8 bases match TRBD2. The CDR3 totals 16 residues. The V gene's germline CDR1 is SGHRS and CDR2 YFSETQ. The CDR3 region has the DNA TGTGCCAGCAGCTTAGCGGCGGGGGGCTCCTACAATGAGCAGTTCTTC. It is translated as CASSLAAGGSYNEQFF.

This sequence joins TRBV19 and TRBJ1-5; weak D call: TRBD1 (5 bases). V was cut by 6 bases and J by 10 bases, with 16 bases left in between. The germline CDR1 and CDR2 sequences are LNHDA and SQIVND (reference sequence). This CDR3 has 13 residues. The CDR3 DNA follows: TGTGCCAGTAGGGCCGGGACCGTCGGTCCCCAGCATTTT. Translating it yields CASRAGTVGPQHF. Using reference TRBV19 and TRBJ1-5 for the parts outside the CDR3, the full variable domain is DGGITQSPKYLFRKEGQNVTLSCEQNLNHDAMYWYRQDPGQGLRLIYYSQIVNDFQKGDIAEGYSVSREKKESFPLTVTSAQKNPTAFYLCASRAGTVGPQHFGDGTRLSIL.

This chain connects TRBV19 to TRBJ1-5, with a tentative D call TRBD1 (6 bases). V was trimmed by 3 bases and J by 6 bases, leaving 18 bases between them. CDR1 LNHDA and CDR2 SQIVND come from the germline V gene (reference sequence). The CDR3 runs to 16 residues. CDR3 loop: CASSIPGQFAGQPQHF. The CDR3 DNA sequence: TGTGCCAGTAGTATCCCCGGACAGTTCGCGGGTCAGCCCCAGCATTTT. Based on the CDR3 plus reference TRBV19 and TRBJ1-5, the full variable domain is DGGITQSPKYLFRKEGQNVTLSCEQNLNHDAMYWYRQDPGQGLRLIYYSQIVNDFQKGDIAEGYSVSREKKESFPLTVTSAQKNPTAFYLCASSIPGQFAGQPQHFGDGTRLSIL.

This clonotype was picked up a small number of times. The chain is built from TRBV6-2 or TRBV6-3 and TRBJ2-7; 7 nucleotides agree with TRBD2. After removal of 7 bases from V and 4 bases from J, the junction contained 13 bases not matched to a gene. This CDR3 is 15 amino acids long. Germline V gene data show CDR1 as MNHEY and CDR2 as SVGEGT. CDR3 nucleotide sequence: TGTGCCAGCAAGACCAGAGTTCCCGGGAGGTACGAGCAGTACTTC. Residues: CASKTRVPGRYEQYF.

This clonotype has a count of ten or more. The J gene is TRBJ2-5, the V gene TRBV24-1; 7 nucleotides agree with TRBD2. Germline V CDR1 and CDR2: KGHDR, SFDVKD. This CDR3 spans 17 amino acids. V dropped 1 base and J dropped 4; count of bases not matched to a gene: 11. CDR3 amino acids: CATSDFKRAGEVETQYF. DNA for the CDR3: TGTGCCACCAGTGATTTTAAAAGGGCGGGGGAGGTAGAGACCCAGTACTTC.

This clonotype was seen only a few times. V and J are TRBV12-3 or TRBV12-4 and TRBJ1-6, with no clear D. V was clipped by 1 base and J by 0 bases, with 7 bases between them. The CDR3 runs to 16 residues. CDR3 in amino acids: CASSLDAGSYNSPLHF. In DNA form, the CDR3 reads TGTGCCAGCAGTTTAGATGCCGGCTCCTATAATTCACCCCTCCACTTT.

Comment on this clonotype: One end of the junction fails to match germline, which may point to a read error. The rearrangement joins TRBV12-3 or TRBV12-4 to TRBJ2-5; 13 positions agree with TRBD2. CDR3 length: 17 residues. The CDR3 loop is CAISFKTSGGARETQYF. CDR3 bases: TGTGCCATCAGTTTCAAAACTAGCGGGGGGGCCCGGGAGACCCAGTACTTC.

The rearrangement uses TRBV7-3 and TRBJ2-2, with a possible D match to TRBD1 (6 bases). V lost 5 bases and J 1 base, leaving 8 bases between the germline ends. The germline gives CDR1 SGHTA, CDR2 FQGTGA. The CDR3 is made up of 14 amino acids. CDR3 in DNA: TGTGCCAGCAGCCAGACAGGGAACACCGGGGAGCTGTTTTTT. This translates into CASSQTGNTGELFF.

The V call is TRBV20-1, the J call TRBJ1-1; perhaps TRBD1 as D (6 bases). The ends were cut back, 5 bases at V and 1 base at J, with 11 bases in the middle. This CDR3 has 13 residues. The germline gives CDR1 DFQATT, CDR2 SNEGSKA (reference sequence). The chain's CDR3 is CSAAGQSNTEAFF. The CDR3 DNA reads as TGCAGTGCTGCAGGACAGTCGAACACTGAAGCTTTCTTT.

This clonotype has a count of ten or more. The chain links TRBV7-8 to TRBJ2-1, with D uncertain. V lost 1 base, J lost 0 bases, and 7 bases lay in between. Germline values: CDR1 SGHVS, CDR2 FQNEAQ. The CDR3 is 15 amino acids. CDR3 loop: CASSLEAPSYNEQFF. The DNA for the CDR3 is TGTGCCAGCAGCTTAGAAGCGCCCTCCTACAATGAGCAGTTCTTC.

The rearrangement uses TRBV6-5 and TRBJ2-4; no clear D gene. CDR1 and CDR2 from the germline V gene are MNHEY and SVGAGI. The CDR3 is 12 amino acids. The V gene lost 6 bases and the J gene lost 0 bases, with 3 bases spanning the gap. CDR3 DNA sequence: TGTGCCAGCAGACCAGCCAAAAACATTCAGTACTTC. Translated: CASRPAKNIQYF.

Details on this clonotype: At one boundary the junction diverges from the germline segment, which might be a read error. This chain links TRBV7-2 with TRBJ1-2; possible D gene TRBD1, 6 bases. The CDR3 contains 14 residues. Germline V gene data show CDR1 as SGHTA and CDR2 as FQGNSA. The CDR3 region is CASSSLGAGDGCTF. The CDR3 DNA reads TGTGCCAGCAGCTCCCTGGGGGCGGGGGATGGCTGCACCTTC.

The chain joins TRBV29-1 to TRBJ2-3; the D gene is possibly TRBD2 (7 bases). V was trimmed by 6 bases and J by 2 bases, leaving 18 bases between them. The CDR3 runs 15 residues. The germline V gene encodes CDR1 SQVTM and CDR2 ANQGSEA. The CDR3 here is CSVGEGVGPTDTQYF. CDR3 nucleotides: TGCAGCGTGGGGGAGGGGGTGGGACCCACAGATACGCAGTATTTT.

The gene calls are TRBV7-2 and TRBJ2-1; the match to TRBD2 covers 8 bases. Germline V gene data show CDR1 as SGHTA and CDR2 as FQGNSA. The length of the CDR3 is 15 residues. V lost 6 bases to trimming and J lost 4 bases; unmatched junction nucleotides: 8. CDR3 region: CASRLGSGSYNEQFF. The CDR3 DNA reads as TGTGCCAGCAGGCTAGGGAGCGGGAGTTACAATGAGCAGTTCTTC.

This rearrangement joins TRBV15 to TRBJ2-3; D perhaps matches TRBD1 (6 bases). Germline CDR1 LNHNV, CDR2 YYDKDF (reference sequence). This CDR3 has 16 amino acids. V was clipped by 1 base and J by 2 bases, with 13 bases between them. Here the CDR3 reads CATSRGRGTITDTQYF. The DNA of the CDR3 is TGTGCCACCAGCAGAGGCAGGGGAACCATCACAGATACGCAGTATTTT.

This clonotype was picked up a small number of times. CDR3 protein: CASSQEIASGRDYEQYF. The CDR3 nucleotides are TGTGCCAGCAGCCAAGAGATAGCCAGCGGGAGGGACTACGAGCAGTACTTC. This chain connects TRBV14 to TRBJ2-7, with 10 bases matching TRBD2. The germline CDR1 and CDR2 sequences are SGHDN and FVKESK. J gave up 3 bases and V 0 bases, and 8 bases lay outside the gene matches. The length of the CDR3 is 17 residues.

Points on this clonotype: A single base separates this from a much larger clone, so it may be a read error. The chain has TRBV7-6 and TRBJ2-3; 9 nucleotides agree with TRBD2. The germline V gene encodes CDR1 SGHVS and CDR2 FNYEAQ. The CDR3 extends over 16 amino acids. The J segment lost 0 bases and the V segment lost 5 bases, leaving 6 bases of the junction unmatched. The CDR3 protein is CASSLLAGTSTDTQYF. The CDR3 coding sequence is TGTGCCAGCAGCCTGCTAGCGGGGACTAGCACAGATACGCAGTATTTT. Filled out from reference TRBV7-6 and TRBJ2-3, the complete variable domain reads GAGVSQSPRYKVTKRGQDVALRCDPISGHVSLYWYRQALGQGPEFLTYFNYEAQQDKSGLPNDRFSAERPEGSISTLTIQRTEQRDSAMYRCASSLLAGTSTDTQYFGPGTRLTVL.

This clonotype came up a few times. The chain recombines TRBV6-6 with TRBJ1-1; D is unclear. Germline V gene sequence: CDR1 MNHNY, CDR2 SVGAGI (reference sequence). CDR3 length equals 15 residues. The V end lost 2 bases, the J end lost 4 bases, and 14 bases lay between the germline ends. DNA of the CDR3: TGTGCCAGCAGTTACCAAACCAGGTTGGGCACTGAAGCTTTCTTT. It is translated as CASSYQTRLGTEAFF.

This chain links TRBV20-1 with TRBJ1-2; a weak D match, TRBD1 (6 bases). V was shortened by 5 bases and J by 8 bases, with 18 bases between the two germline ends. This CDR3 spans 13 amino acids. Looked up from germline, CDR1 is DFQATT and CDR2 is SNEGSKA (reference sequence). The CDR3 loop is CSAGTNREGGYTF. DNA of the CDR3: TGCAGTGCTGGGACGAACAGGGAGGGAGGCTACACCTTC.

In this sample, this clonotype turned up a few times. The rearrangement uses TRBV20-1 and TRBJ2-5; 8 bases map to TRBD1. The CDR3 is 13 residues long. V lost 6 bases to trimming and J lost 3 bases; unmatched junction nucleotides: 6. The germline V gene has CDR1 DFQATT and CDR2 SNEGSKA (reference sequence). The CDR3 loop reads CSAKTGVEETQYF. Here the CDR3 DNA reads TGCAGTGCGAAGACAGGGGTCGAAGAGACCCAGTACTTC.

The CDR3 DNA reads as TGTGCCAGCAGTTCCCCGGTCCAGGGGCCCTACGAGCAGTACTTC. As protein: CASSSPVQGPYEQYF. The chain uses TRBV6-2 or TRBV6-3 and TRBJ2-7, with TRBD1 as a possible D gene (6 bases). The CDR3 sequence is 15 residues long. The germline CDR1 and CDR2 sequences are MNHEY and SVGEGT. Trimming removed 4 bases from V and 2 bases from J, with 15 bases in between.

The table lists this clonotype with many counts. V gene TRBV7-9 combines with J gene TRBJ1-5; D possibly corresponds to TRBD1 (5 bases). The V and J ends lost 4 bases and 4 bases respectively, with 11 bases between them. Germline V gives CDR1 SEHNR, CDR2 FQNEAQ (reference sequence). CDR3 length: 14 amino acids. DNA of the CDR3: TGTGCCAGCAGCTCGGGCAGGGATAATCAGCCCCAGCATTTT. Its translation is CASSSGRDNQPQHF.